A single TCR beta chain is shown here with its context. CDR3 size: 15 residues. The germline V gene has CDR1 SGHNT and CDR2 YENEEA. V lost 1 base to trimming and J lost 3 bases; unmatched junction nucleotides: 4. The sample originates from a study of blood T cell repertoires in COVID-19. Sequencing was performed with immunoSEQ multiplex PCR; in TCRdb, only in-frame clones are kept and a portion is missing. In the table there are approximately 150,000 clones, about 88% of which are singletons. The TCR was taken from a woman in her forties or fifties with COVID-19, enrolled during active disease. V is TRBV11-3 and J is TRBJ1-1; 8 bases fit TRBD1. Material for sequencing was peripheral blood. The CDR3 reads CASSLGTGTYTEAFF. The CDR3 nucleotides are TGTGCCAGCAGCTTAGGGACAGGGACTTACACTGAAGCTTTCTTT.